The 27 T cell receptor beta chains below all came from one sample that was sequenced in a study of T cell repertoires in ileal Crohn's disease. Described time point: inflamed ileum from the surgical specimen. Libraries were prepared by immunoSEQ multiplex PCR; TCRdb keeps only in-frame clonotypes and omits some of them. The data show 8,000 or so clones, 85% seen once. The material sequenced was ileal tissue. These receptors all stem from an adult with Crohn's disease.

This clone is a singleton in its sample. The chain links TRBV5-1 to TRBJ2-5; a weak D match, TRBD1 (5 bases). V dropped 9 bases and J dropped 2 bases, with 11 bases sitting between them. Germline CDR1 reads SGHRS; CDR2 reads YFSETQ. The length of the CDR3 is 12 residues. The CDR3 DNA reads as TGCGCCACCTCGGACACACAAGAGACCCAGTACTTC. As protein: CATSDTQETQYF.

The V call is TRBV6-6, the J call TRBJ1-1; possibly TRBD1 for D (6 bases). This CDR3 has 15 amino acids. Germline V gene lookup returns CDR1 MNHNY and CDR2 SVGAGI (reference sequence). V was cut by 5 bases and J by 1 base, with 14 bases left in between. The chain's CDR3 is CASSHVDSGNTEAFF. The CDR3 coding sequence is TGTGCCAGCAGTCACGTGGACAGTGGGAACACTGAAGCTTTCTTT.

CDR3 coding DNA: TGTGCCAGCAGCTTTTCTACCGGGACGCTGAATTACTACGAGCAGTACTTC. This translates into CASSFSTGTLNYYEQYF. This chain links TRBV7-9 with TRBJ2-7, with D possibly called TRBD1 or TRBD2 (5 bases each). Germline V lookup: CDR1 SEHNR, CDR2 FQNEAQ (reference sequence). The CDR3 has 17 residues. V was cut by 3 bases and J by 3 bases, with 21 bases left in between.

This clone was detected a few times. This chain connects TRBV5-1 to TRBJ1-2; D uncertain. V was pared by 6 bases and J by 7 bases, with 13 bases between. The CDR3 covers 12 residues. Germline V gene lookup returns CDR1 SGHRS and CDR2 YFSETQ. The CDR3 protein is CASTLTTGGYTF. CDR3 coding DNA: TGCGCCAGCACCCTCACGACGGGTGGCTACACCTTC.

This clone was seen a single time. The chain uses TRBV7-2 and TRBJ1-2; no clear D gene. Deletions cut 4 bases from V and 6 bases from J, with 18 bases between. This CDR3 comprises 15 residues. CDR1 is SGHTA, CDR2 FQGNSA, per germline. The CDR3 sequence: CASSSVFTEQNGYTF. The CDR3 nucleotides read TGTGCCAGCAGCTCAGTATTTACGGAGCAGAATGGCTACACCTTC.

In this sample, this clone turned up once. The gene calls are TRBV29-1 and TRBJ2-1, with no clear D. Trimming removed 7 bases at V and 4 bases at J, with 17 bases between. This CDR3 comprises 14 residues. Germline lookup yields CDR1 SQVTM and CDR2 ANQGSEA. CDR3: CSAEAPAAYNEQFF. DNA for the CDR3: TGCAGCGCTGAGGCCCCCGCCGCGTACAATGAGCAGTTCTTC.

The chain recombines TRBV2 with TRBJ2-2; 8 nucleotides align to TRBD2. CDR1 is SNHLY and CDR2 is FYNNEI in the germline V gene. There are 18 residues in the CDR3. The junction had 14 bases not matched to a gene; V was cut back by 8 bases and J by 0 bases. The CDR3 spells CASDVEGAGVSNTGELFF. CDR3 coding DNA: TGTGCCAGCGATGTTGAAGGAGCGGGAGTTTCGAACACCGGGGAGCTGTTTTTT.

The chain couples TRBV6-1 to TRBJ1-2; D uncertain. Germline V CDR1 and CDR2: MNHNS, SASEGT. The V end lost 3 bases, the J end lost 0 bases, and 11 bases lay between the germline ends. The CDR3 is 15 residues long. The CDR3 loop reads CASSEVQTSNYGYTF. In DNA, the CDR3 is TGTGCCAGCAGTGAGGTTCAAACATCTAACTATGGCTACACCTTC.

The chain recombines TRBV7-2 with TRBJ2-1; unclear D gene. This CDR3 has 14 amino acids. V lost 5 bases, J lost 9 bases, and 17 bases lay in between. Germline V lookup: CDR1 SGHTA, CDR2 FQGNSA. CDR3 sequence: CASSPLGDRGEQFF. Written as DNA, the CDR3 is TGTGCCAGCAGCCCTCTGGGCGATCGAGGTGAGCAGTTCTTC.

This chain uses TRBV6-5 with TRBJ2-7; the D gene is possibly TRBD2 (5 bases). From germline, CDR1 is MNHEY and CDR2 SVGAGI. The CDR3 covers 12 residues. Trimming pared 4 bases from V and 5 bases from J, leaving 9 bases between. The CDR3 spells CASSSGWDEQYF. The CDR3 DNA sequence: TGTGCCAGCAGTTCGGGATGGGACGAGCAGTACTTC.

The chain couples TRBV18 to TRBJ2-1; tentative D call: TRBD1 (8 bases). This CDR3 spans 14 amino acids. CDR1 and CDR2 (germline): KGHSH, LQKENI. With 2 bases removed from V and 9 bases from J, the gap between germline ends came to 14 bases. The CDR3 sequence is CASSPSTGEGEQFF. The CDR3 region has the DNA TGTGCCAGCTCACCATCGACAGGGGAGGGTGAGCAGTTCTTC.

V gene TRBV7-6 combines with J gene TRBJ2-3; D gene unclear. Germline CDR1 and CDR2: SGHVS and FNYEAQ. Deletions cut 5 bases from V and 2 bases from J, with 14 bases between. The CDR3 length is 15 residues. The CDR3 loop reads CASSQPNSNTDTQYF. The CDR3 nucleotides are TGTGCCAGCAGCCAACCCAACAGCAACACAGATACGCAGTATTTT. The whole variable domain, filled in from reference TRBV7-6 and TRBJ2-3, reads GAGVSQSPRYKVTKRGQDVALRCDPISGHVSLYWYRQALGQGPEFLTYFNYEAQQDKSGLPNDRFSAERPEGSISTLTIQRTEQRDSAMYRCASSQPNSNTDTQYFGPGTRLTVL.

The chain employs TRBV27 and TRBJ2-7; D is uncertain. The CDR3 length is 13 residues. CDR1 is MNHEY, CDR2 SMNVEV, per germline (reference sequence). The V end was cut by 3 bases, the J end by 2 bases, with 8 bases between. The CDR3 DNA reads as TGTGCCAGCAGTTTCCAGGAGACCTACGAGCAGTACTTC. Translation: CASSFQETYEQYF.

V usage is TRBV19 and J usage is TRBJ2-2, with 7 nucleotides matching TRBD2. V was clipped by 4 bases and J by 4 bases; unmatched bases: 6. This CDR3 comprises 15 residues. The germline V gene encodes CDR1 LNHDA and CDR2 SQIVND (reference sequence). This CDR3 reads CASSTRELVTGELFF. The CDR3 bases are TGTGCCAGTAGTACGCGGGAGCTCGTCACCGGGGAGCTGTTTTTT.

The chain recombines TRBV7-6 with TRBJ2-7, with D tentatively TRBD1 (6 bases). Germline loops: CDR1 SGHVS, CDR2 FNYEAQ. Trimming pared 4 bases from V and 3 bases from J, leaving 16 bases between. This CDR3 comprises 15 residues. The CDR3 region is CASSWGHGLGYEQYF. The CDR3 nucleotides read TGTGCCAGCAGCTGGGGGCACGGTCTCGGCTACGAGCAGTACTTC.

The chain couples TRBV15 to TRBJ2-7, with 7 bases aligning to TRBD2. The trim removed 0 bases at V and 3 bases at J, leaving 5 bases unmatched. Germline values: CDR1 LNHNV, CDR2 YYDKDF (reference sequence). CDR3 length: 15 residues. For the CDR3, the DNA is TGTGCCACCAGCAGAGAGCAAAGCGGGGACTACGAGCAGTACTTC. The encoded protein is CATSREQSGDYEQYF.

This clone was detected only a few times. This chain links TRBV5-1 with TRBJ2-2; 10 nucleotides agree with TRBD1. The V segment lost 0 bases and the J segment 6 bases; nucleotides outside the gene matches: 2. The CDR3 has 15 amino acids. CDR1 and CDR2 (germline): SGHRS, YFSETQ. The DNA for the CDR3 is TGCGCCAGCAGCTTGGAGGGGACAGGGGCCGGGGAGCTGTTTTTT. Protein product: CASSLEGTGAGELFF.

This clone was seen once. The chain has TRBV5-4 and TRBJ2-3; 13 nucleotides line up with TRBD2. This CDR3 spans 16 amino acids. The junction had 6 bases not matched to a gene; V was cut back by 4 bases and J by 4 bases. Germline lookup yields CDR1 SGHNT and CDR2 YYREEE (reference sequence). CDR3 protein: CASSRGTSGEADTQYF. CDR3 DNA: TGTGCCAGCAGCCGAGGGACTAGCGGGGAGGCAGATACGCAGTATTTT.

This clone has only one observation. This chain links TRBV6-1 with TRBJ1-2; tentative D call: TRBD1 (5 bases). V gave up 0 bases and J gave up 8 bases, with 19 bases separating them. The germline gives CDR1 MNHNS, CDR2 SASEGT. The CDR3 has 16 residues. CDR3 in amino acids: CASSEAYGSGFGGYTF. The CDR3, as DNA: TGTGCCAGCAGTGAAGCTTATGGTTCAGGGTTTGGCGGCTACACCTTC.

V is TRBV28 and J is TRBJ1-2; D perhaps matches TRBD1 (6 bases). Germline V gene sequence: CDR1 MDHEN, CDR2 SYDVKM. Trimming removed 6 bases from V and 7 bases from J, with 18 bases in between. There are 14 residues in the CDR3. The CDR3 nucleotides read TGTGCCAGCAGCCTCGTAGGGGGATTGGGTGGCTACACCTTC. This translates into CASSLVGGLGGYTF.

The chain is built from TRBV7-2 and TRBJ2-4; D remains ambiguous. Trimming took 5 bases from V and 1 from J, leaving 15 bases between them. This CDR3 is 16 amino acids long. CDR1 SGHTA and CDR2 FQGNSA come from the germline V gene. CDR3 sequence (DNA): TGTGCCAGCAGCACTTCCGCGCACCCGGCCAAAAACATTCAGTACTTC. The encoded protein is CASSTSAHPAKNIQYF.

The rearrangement joins TRBV2 to TRBJ1-2, with D possibly TRBD1 on 5 matching bases. Germline V CDR1 and CDR2: SNHLY, FYNNEI. With 7 bases removed from V and 8 bases from J, the gap between germline ends came to 14 bases. The CDR3 covers 12 residues. CDR3 loop: CASNSARQGYTF. The CDR3 DNA sequence: TGTGCCAGCAACTCCGCCAGACAGGGCTACACCTTC.

This clone was counted between two and nine times. At the DNA level, this CDR3 is encoded by other sequences in the same sample as well. V usage is TRBV18 and J usage is TRBJ2-2; perhaps TRBD1 as D (5 bases). V was pared by 3 bases and J by 2 bases, with 13 bases between. The CDR3 is 16 amino acids. Germline values: CDR1 KGHSH, CDR2 LQKENI. CDR3 residues: CASSPVGQGNTGELFF. The CDR3 DNA sequence: TGTGCCAGCTCACCGGTGGGGCAGGGCAACACCGGGGAGCTGTTTTTT.

This rearrangement joins TRBV6-5 to TRBJ1-2; D possibly corresponds to TRBD1 (5 bases). V was clipped by 0 bases and J by 2 bases, with 10 bases between them. CDR1 and CDR2 (germline): MNHEY, SVGAGI. This CDR3 has 15 amino acids. The CDR3 DNA follows: TGTGCCAGCAGTTACTCGAACAACAGGAACTATGGCTACACCTTC. It codes for CASSYSNNRNYGYTF.

V gene TRBV7-8 combines with J gene TRBJ1-2, with TRBD1 matching over 11 bases. The germline CDR1 and CDR2 sequences are SGHVS and FQNEAQ. The length of the CDR3 is 14 residues. The V gene end was trimmed by 3 bases and the J gene end by 8 bases; junction bases not matched to a gene: 5. CDR3 nucleotides: TGTGCCAGCAGCTTTGCCGGGACAGGGGGGGGCTACACCTTC. It encodes CASSFAGTGGGYTF. Complete variable domain (other parts from reference TRBV7-8 and TRBJ1-2): GAGVSQSPRYKVAKRGQDVALRCDPISGHVSLFWYQQALGQGPEFLTYFQNEAQLDKSGLPSDRFFAERPEGSVSTLKIQRTQQEDSAVYLCASSFAGTGGGYTFGSGTRLTVV.

The chain couples TRBV6-1 to TRBJ1-1; weak D call: TRBD1 (5 bases). Germline values: CDR1 MNHNS, CDR2 SASEGT. Trimming removed 7 bases from V and 12 bases from J, with 21 bases in between. The CDR3 totals 13 residues. CDR3 sequence: CASKPGGASRTFF. The CDR3 region has the DNA TGTGCCAGCAAACCCGGAGGGGCCTCAAGGACTTTCTTT.

The chain uses TRBV6-5 and TRBJ2-3, with D possibly being TRBD2 (6 bases). Per germline, CDR1 MNHEY and CDR2 SVGAGI. The CDR3 spans 15 residues. V was pared by 2 bases and J by 7 bases, with 16 bases between. This CDR3 reads CASSYRTSGRHTQYF. CDR3 in DNA: TGTGCCAGCAGTTACCGGACATCCGGGAGACATACGCAGTATTTT.